This entry lists 17 T cell receptor beta chains sequenced from one sample in a study of T cell responses to AZD1222 COVID-19 vaccine. Repertoires were generated with immunoSEQ multiplex PCR, while TCRdb's copy carries only in-frame clones and drops some. Of over 60,000 clones in the sample, 88% were seen once. The sequencing used peripheral blood, collected 28 days after the second dose of the MenACWY control vaccine. Receptors were obtained from an adult who received the MenACWY meningococcal vaccine as a control.

V is TRBV19 and J is TRBJ1-1, with D unclear. Trimming took 6 bases from V and 3 from J, leaving 14 bases between them. Germline V lookup: CDR1 LNHDA, CDR2 SQIVND (reference sequence). CDR3 length: 14 residues. In DNA form, the CDR3 reads TGTGCCAGTAGCGGGAGTTATACGGACACTGAAGCTTTCTTT. It specifies CASSGSYTDTEAFF.

This clone was seen a single time. The gene calls are TRBV9 and TRBJ1-1; 7 bases fit TRBD1. The V gene's germline CDR1 is SGDLS and CDR2 YYNGEE. The CDR3 length is 15 residues. The ends lost 3 bases at V and 0 bases at J; junction bases unmatched: 5. The CDR3 nucleotides are TGTGCCAGCAGCGACAGGGGCGGGGTGAACACTGAAGCTTTCTTT. The encoded protein is CASSDRGGVNTEAFF.

The chain links TRBV21-1 to TRBJ1-1; the table calls TRBD1, which could not be checked here. TRBV21-1 is reported as a pseudogene. This CDR3 is built from 15 residues. CDR3 in amino acids: CASSKEDTGYSEAFF. CDR3 bases: TGTGCCAGCAGCAAAGAGGACACAGGGTATTCTGAAGCTTTCTTT.

The chain combines TRBV7-6 with TRBJ2-7; D gene uncertain. Germline CDR1 reads SGHVS; CDR2 reads FNYEAQ. Trimming took off 1 base at V and 0 bases at J, with 7 bases between the two ends. The length of the CDR3 is 14 residues. The CDR3 coding sequence is TGTGCCAGCAGCTTAGGGGGAACCTCCTACGAGCAGTACTTC. Protein sequence: CASSLGGTSYEQYF.

The chain links TRBV9 to TRBJ2-6, with D perhaps TRBD1 (5 bases). V lost 4 bases to trimming and J lost 2 bases, with 13 bases between them. The CDR3 loop spans 16 amino acids. Germline V lookup: CDR1 SGDLS, CDR2 YYNGEE. The CDR3 region has the DNA TGTGCCAGCAGCCCCCAGGGATCCCCTGGGGCCAACGTCCTGACTTTC. Protein sequence: CASSPQGSPGANVLTF.

The chain couples TRBV6-5 to TRBJ1-2, with D tentatively TRBD1 (5 bases). CDR1 and CDR2 from the germline V gene are MNHEY and SVGAGI. CDR3 length equals 15 residues. V was clipped by 1 base and J by 8 bases, with 17 bases between them. The CDR3 coding sequence is TGTGCCAGCAGTTACTTTCAGGGCCCGGGTGGAGGCTACACCTTC. The encoded protein is CASSYFQGPGGGYTF.

V is TRBV7-9 and J is TRBJ2-2; D is unclear. In germline, CDR1 is SEHNR, CDR2 FQNEAQ (reference sequence). The CDR3 runs to 14 residues. V was shortened by 5 bases and J by 5 bases, with 12 bases between the two germline ends. In DNA, the CDR3 is TGTGCCAGCAGCCGCCCGGGTTGGACCGGGGAGCTGTTTTTT. Translating gives CASSRPGWTGELFF.

This chain joins TRBV5-1 and TRBJ1-1, with TRBD1 identical over 7 bases. The CDR3 runs to 14 residues. V was pared by 4 bases and J by 10 bases, with 13 bases of the junction left unmatched. Germline V gene sequence: CDR1 SGHRS, CDR2 YFSETQ. CDR3 in amino acids: CASSPVVEGALAFF. CDR3 nucleotide sequence: TGCGCCAGCAGCCCCGTTGTCGAGGGGGCATTAGCTTTCTTT.

The V and J genes are TRBV5-4 and TRBJ2-7, with TRBD1 as a possible D gene (5 bases). The CDR3 loop spans 13 amino acids. Germline loops: CDR1 SGHNT, CDR2 YYREEE (reference sequence). The ends were cut back, 1 base at V and 6 bases at J, with 11 bases in the middle. The CDR3 DNA follows: TGTGCCAGCAGCTTGACAGTCCAGGGCGAGCAGTACTTC. It translates to CASSLTVQGEQYF.

The V call is TRBV28, the J call TRBJ1-5; a possible D gene is TRBD1 (5 bases). This CDR3 is built from 16 residues. CDR1 is MDHEN, CDR2 SYDVKM, per germline. V was shortened by 1 base and J by 7 bases, with 17 bases between the two germline ends. CDR3 nucleotide sequence: TGTGCCAGCAGTTTATCCATTGACAGCGGACGACAGCCCCAGCATTTT. Encoded protein: CASSLSIDSGRQPQHF.

In DNA, the CDR3 is TGTGCCAGCAGCCGACCCCCAGGGGAACATGGGGAGCTGTTTTTT. Amino acid sequence: CASSRPPGEHGELFF. The chain couples TRBV5-4 to TRBJ2-2; D is possibly TRBD1 (6 bases). CDR3 length: 15 amino acids. V was clipped by 4 bases and J by 8 bases, with 18 bases between them. In germline, CDR1 is SGHNT, CDR2 YYREEE (reference sequence).

This rearrangement joins TRBV7-2 to TRBJ1-6; 9 bases line up with TRBD1. With 6 bases clipped from V and 10 bases from J, the junction kept 13 bases outside the gene matches. Germline lookup yields CDR1 SGHTA and CDR2 FQGNSA. The CDR3 consists of 16 residues. The CDR3 DNA reads TGTGCCAGCAGTGGGGGACAGGGTAGGCCGGGATCACCCCTCCACTTT. Protein sequence: CASSGGQGRPGSPLHF.

The genes are TRBV11-3 and TRBJ2-5; 8 nucleotides match TRBD2. V shed 1 base, J shed 5 bases, and the junction held 6 bases outside the gene matches. CDR1 is SGHNT and CDR2 is YENEEA in the germline V gene. This CDR3 spans 15 amino acids. The DNA for the CDR3 is TGTGCCAGCAGCTTAGGTTGGCTAGCGGGCGAGACCCAGTACTTC. As protein: CASSLGWLAGETQYF.

V is TRBV19 and J is TRBJ2-7; no reliable D call. Trimming took 6 bases from V and 0 from J, leaving 3 bases between them. The CDR3 totals 11 residues. Looked up from germline, CDR1 is LNHDA and CDR2 is SQIVND (reference sequence). This chain's CDR3 is CASRGSYEQYF. The DNA of the CDR3 is TGTGCCAGTAGGGGCTCCTACGAGCAGTACTTC.

The chain is built from TRBV19 and TRBJ2-1, with D possibly TRBD2 on 6 matching bases. Germline V lookup: CDR1 LNHDA, CDR2 SQIVND (reference sequence). The length of the CDR3 is 15 residues. With 6 bases removed from V and 0 bases from J, the gap between germline ends came to 12 bases. The CDR3 DNA sequence: TGTGCCAGTAGCGTAGCGGTCGGCTCCTACAATGAGCAGTTCTTC. Amino acids: CASSVAVGSYNEQFF.

The V gene is TRBV7-2, the J gene TRBJ1-1; D gene uncertain. V was clipped by 10 bases and J by 0 bases, with 6 bases between them. The germline CDR1 and CDR2 sequences are SGHTA and FQGNSA. The CDR3 is made up of 11 amino acids. The CDR3 nucleotides read TGTGCCATAGCACTGAACACTGAAGCTTTCTTT. Residues: CAIALNTEAFF.

The table lists this clone with a few counts. The J gene is TRBJ1-4, the V gene TRBV5-4; TRBD1 aligns across 7 bases. Trimming at V came to 2 bases and at J to 3 bases, leaving 7 bases not matched to a gene. The CDR3 totals 16 residues. Germline V gene sequence: CDR1 SGHNT, CDR2 YYREEE (reference sequence). The CDR3 spells CASSLGVTGPNEKLFF. The CDR3, as DNA: TGTGCCAGCAGCTTAGGGGTGACAGGGCCTAATGAAAAACTGTTTTTT.